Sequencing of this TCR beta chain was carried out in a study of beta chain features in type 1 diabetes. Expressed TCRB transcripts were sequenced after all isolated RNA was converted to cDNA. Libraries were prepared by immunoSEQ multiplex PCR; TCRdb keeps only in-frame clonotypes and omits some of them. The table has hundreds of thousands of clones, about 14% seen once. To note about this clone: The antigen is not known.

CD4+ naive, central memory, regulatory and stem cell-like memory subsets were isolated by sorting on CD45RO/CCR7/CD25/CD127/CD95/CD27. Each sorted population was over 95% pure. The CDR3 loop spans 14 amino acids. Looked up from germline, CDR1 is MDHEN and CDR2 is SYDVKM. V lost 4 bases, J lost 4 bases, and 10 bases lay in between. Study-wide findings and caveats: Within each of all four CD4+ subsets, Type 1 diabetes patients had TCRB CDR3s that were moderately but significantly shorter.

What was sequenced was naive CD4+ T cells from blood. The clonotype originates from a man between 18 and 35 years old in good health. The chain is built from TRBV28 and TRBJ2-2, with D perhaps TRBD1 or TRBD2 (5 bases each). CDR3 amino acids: CASSSRGSTGELFF. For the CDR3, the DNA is TGTGCCAGCAGTTCCCGGGGCTCCACCGGGGAGCTGTTTTTT.